A selection of T cell receptor beta chains follows, all from one sample in a study of T cells in Graves' hyperthyroidism and ophthalmopathy. TCRdb re-called the multiplex PCR reads with MiXCR, one entry per CDR3 protein. The profile shows about 560,000 distinct CDR3 sequences, about 43% of them singletons. The sequenced sample consisted of peripheral blood or thyroid tissue (not recorded which). Every receptor here comes from a woman in her late teens or twenties with Graves' hyperthyroidism. Each CDR3 is given with its conserved first and last residue. The order of the fields is D gene, J gene, V gene, clone size, CDR3 DNA, CDR3 protein. D genes are given only for firm matches. Where a row states a size, it is once, few, many or the class of an expanded clone; other rows omit it.

TRBD1 | TRBJ2-7 | TRBV7-6 | few | TGTGCCAGCAGCCCTCCCGGGACAGGGCTCTCCTACGAGCAGTACTTC | CASSPPGTGLSYEQYF
TRBD1 | TRBJ1-3 | TRBV29-1 | NA | TGCAGCGTTGAAACGGGACAGGCCTATTTT | CSVETGQAYF
NA | TRBJ2-7 | TRBV7-8 | NA | TGTGCCAGCAGCTCTAACACGGGGATTTCCTACGAGCAGTACTTC | CASSSNTGISYEQYF
NA | TRBJ2-5 | TRBV24-1 | many | TGTGCCACCAGTGATGCCTTGGGTTTTGAGGAAGAGACCCAGTACTTC | CATSDALGFEEETQYF
NA | TRBJ1-6 | TRBV10-3 | NA | TGTGCCATCAGTGAGTCGACAGGCTATAATTCACCCCTCCACTTT | CAISESTGYNSPLHF
TRBD1 | TRBJ1-5 | TRBV20-1 | few | TGCAGCTCGCGGGGACAGGGCGCGTCCCAGCCCCAGCATTTT | CSSRGQGASQPQHF
NA | TRBJ2-5 | TRBV6-1 | NA | TGTGCCAGCAGTGAAGTACGGACAGAAGAGACCCAGTACTTC | CASSEVRTEETQYF
NA | TRBJ1-5 | TRBV24-1 | NA | TGTGCCACCAGTGATTCGGCCAGTCAGCCCCAGCATTTT | CATSDSASQPQHF
NA | TRBJ2-7 | TRBV7-2 | NA | TGTGCCAGCAGCCAAGCCCGGGAGAACTACGAGCAGTACTTC | CASSQARENYEQYF
TRBD1 | TRBJ1-2 | TRBV7-8 | many | TGTGCCAGCAGCATCGGACAGGACTATGGCTACACCTTC | CASSIGQDYGYTF
TRBD1 | TRBJ1-5 | TRBV7-2 | NA | TGCGCCAGCAGCACCTTCCAGGGGGCTCATCAGCCCCAGCATTTT | CASSTFQGAHQPQHF
NA | TRBJ1-4 | TRBV7-2 | few | TGTGCCAGCAGCCAAGGACTCGAGGAAAAACTGTTTTTT | CASSQGLEEKLFF
NA | TRBJ2-5 | TRBV2 | NA | TGTGCCAGCAGCTTAACGCCAGGGCCGGGAGAGACCCAGTACTTC | CASSLTPGPGETQYF
NA | TRBJ1-1 | TRBV13 | NA | TGTGCCAGCAGGGCCAACACTGAAGCTTTCTTT | CASRANTEAFF
NA | TRBJ2-7 | TRBV2 | NA | TGTGCCAGCAGTGTTAGGCAGCTCCACGAGCAGTACTTC | CASSVRQLHEQYF
NA | TRBJ1-4 | TRBV25-1 | many | TGTGCCAGCAGTGAATTAGGTGCCACTAATGAAAAACTGTTTTTT | CASSELGATNEKLFF
NA | TRBJ1-4 | TRBV2 | few | TGTGCCAGCAAGGGCGGATTTAATGAAAAACTGTTTTTT | CASKGGFNEKLFF
TRBD1 | TRBJ2-7 | TRBV24-1 | many | TGTGCCACCGCGCCGGGACAGGGGGCGGGAGAGCAGTACTTC | CATAPGQGAGEQYF
NA | TRBJ1-4 | TRBV7-6 | NA | TGTGCCAGCAGCCCGACCTATGCAACTAATGAAAAACTGTTTTTT | CASSPTYATNEKLFF
NA | TRBJ1-4 | TRBV7-9 | few | TGTGCCAGCAGCTTAGCCTTGGCAGGGCCTACTGTGGGCGAACTGTTTTTT | CASSLALAGPTVGELFF
TRBD2 | TRBJ2-2 | TRBV20-1 | NA | TGCAGTGCTGTCCCGACTAGCCGGGCCGGGGAGCTGTTTTTT | CSAVPTSRAGELFF
NA | TRBJ2-3 | TRBV7-8 | NA | TGTGCCAGCAGCTTAGGGGATTATACGCAGTATTTT | CASSLGDYTQYF